A single sample is the source of the 19 T cell receptor beta chains below, sequenced in a study of blood T cell repertoires in COVID-19. Sequencing used immunoSEQ multiplex PCR; TCRdb keeps in-frame clones, though not all of them. The sample lists some 230,000 clones, roughly four fifths occurring once. Sequencing input: PBMCs or T cells enriched from blood (not recorded which). These receptors were obtained from a man aged 35-49 years who had recovered from COVID-19.

The rearrangement joins TRBV19 to TRBJ2-3, with D possibly matching TRBD2 (6 bases). The CDR3 covers 16 residues. Germline V gene lookup returns CDR1 LNHDA and CDR2 SQIVND (reference sequence). Trimming removed 6 bases from V and 5 bases from J, with 21 bases in between. The CDR3 DNA sequence: TGTGCCAGTAGGAACTTGGGAGCGGGTGGGCGAGATACGCAGTATTTT. Its protein is CASRNLGAGGRDTQYF.

This chain joins TRBV10-3 and TRBJ2-2, with 7 bases identical to TRBD1. There are 14 residues in the CDR3. Per the germline V gene, CDR1 is ENHRY and CDR2 is SYGVKD. V dropped 6 bases and J dropped 3; count of bases not matched to a gene: 4. The CDR3 spells CAISPDRDTGELFF. CDR3 sequence (DNA): TGTGCCATCAGCCCCGACAGGGACACCGGGGAGCTGTTTTTT.

This chain connects TRBV6-5 to TRBJ1-3; D is unclear. Per germline, CDR1 MNHEY and CDR2 SVGAGI. The CDR3 totals 14 residues. Trimming pared 8 bases from V and 0 bases from J, leaving 11 bases between. CDR3 coding DNA: TGTGCCAGCCGCCTGAGGAGCTCTGGAAACACCATATATTTT. Its translation: CASRLRSSGNTIYF.

This clone has a single count. The chain uses TRBV28 and TRBJ2-1, with 16 bases identical to TRBD2. Losses at the gene ends were 6 bases for V and 8 bases for J; bases not matched to a gene: 10. The CDR3 contains 17 residues. Germline V gene lookup returns CDR1 MDHEN and CDR2 SYDVKM. The CDR3 region has the DNA TGTGCCAGCAGGGGACTAGCGGGAGGGCCCAATCGGGATGAGCAGTTCTTC. Protein sequence: CASRGLAGGPNRDEQFF.

The gene calls are TRBV19 and TRBJ1-1, with D possibly TRBD1 on 5 matching bases. V lost 4 bases, J lost 4 bases, and 13 bases lay in between. This CDR3 has 14 residues. Germline V gene data show CDR1 as LNHDA and CDR2 as SQIVND (reference sequence). The CDR3 sequence is CASSRGGRSTEAFF. The DNA of the CDR3 is TGTGCCAGTAGTAGGGGGGGTAGGAGCACTGAAGCTTTCTTT. Full variable domain (rest looked up from reference TRBV19 and TRBJ1-1): DGGITQSPKYLFRKEGQNVTLSCEQNLNHDAMYWYRQDPGQGLRLIYYSQIVNDFQKGDIAEGYSVSREKKESFPLTVTSAQKNPTAFYLCASSRGGRSTEAFFGQGTRLTVV.

This clone was detected only a few times. The rearrangement links TRBV6-6 to TRBJ1-1; a weak D match, TRBD1 (6 bases). The CDR3 covers 16 residues. Deletions cut 5 bases from V and 10 bases from J, with 26 bases between. Germline-derived CDR1 and CDR2 are MNHNY and SVGAGI (reference sequence). This CDR3 is CASSLNREEGEGRAFF. The CDR3 DNA follows: TGTGCCAGCAGTCTCAACAGGGAAGAAGGGGAAGGGCGAGCTTTCTTT.

The gene calls are TRBV29-1 and TRBJ2-1, with 11 bases identical to TRBD2. Germline CDR1 and CDR2: SQVTM and ANQGSEA. This CDR3 is 14 amino acids long. V dropped 4 bases and J dropped 8; count of bases not matched to a gene: 7. CDR3 bases: TGCAGCGTTGTACTAGCGGGAGTAGGCGATGAGCAGTTCTTC. This translates into CSVVLAGVGDEQFF.

The chain recombines TRBV29-1 with TRBJ1-2, with 9 bases aligning to TRBD1. The CDR3 totals 13 residues. Looked up from germline, CDR1 is SQVTM and CDR2 is ANQGSEA. Trimming removed 2 bases from V and 8 bases from J; junction bases left unmatched: 6. The CDR3 DNA reads as TGCAGCGTTGAAATGACAGGGGGGTTCGGCTACACCTTC. This sequence encodes CSVEMTGGFGYTF.

The chain has TRBV5-4 and TRBJ1-2, with unresolved D. V was shortened by 1 base and J by 4 bases, with 17 bases between the two germline ends. CDR3 length equals 16 residues. Germline CDR1 is SGHNT and CDR2 is YYREEE (reference sequence). The DNA of the CDR3 is TGTGCCAGCAGCTTGCCTAACTCTGGGAGCAGCTATGGCTACACCTTC. This encodes CASSLPNSGSSYGYTF.

This chain connects TRBV3-1 (or the pseudogene TRBV3-2) to TRBJ2-1, with D possibly TRBD2 on 5 matching bases. Trimming pared 1 base from V and 16 bases from J, leaving 14 bases between. The CDR3 is 12 amino acids. Germline CDR1 LGHDT, CDR2 YNNKEL (reference sequence). The CDR3 sequence is CASSQGTLDPFF. For the CDR3, the DNA is TGTGCCAGCAGCCAAGGAACACTAGACCCTTTCTTC.

The chain joins TRBV6-6 to TRBJ2-2; 7 bases agree with TRBD1. CDR3 length: 17 residues. The germline CDR1 and CDR2 sequences are MNHNY and SVGAGI (reference sequence). The trim removed 5 bases at V and 2 bases at J, leaving 11 bases unmatched. This chain's CDR3 is CASSPRSGTVNTGELFF. DNA for the CDR3: TGTGCCAGCAGTCCCCGATCCGGGACAGTTAACACCGGGGAGCTGTTTTTT.

The CDR3 DNA is TGTGCCAGCAGCTCGGGACCGGGACAGGGGGCAACCATATATTTT. This gives the protein CASSSGPGQGATIYF. The chain carries TRBV7-2 and TRBJ1-3; 12 nucleotides line up with TRBD1. The V gene's germline CDR1 is SGHTA and CDR2 FQGNSA. The CDR3 covers 15 residues. V was clipped by 4 bases and J by 10 bases; unmatched bases: 8. Full variable domain (outside the CDR3, taken from reference TRBV7-2 and TRBJ1-3): GAGVSQSPSNKVTEKGKDVELRCDPISGHTALYWYRQSLGQGLEFLIYFQGNSAPDKSGLPSDRFSAERTGGSVSTLTIQRTQQEDSAVYLCASSSGPGQGATIYFGEGSWLTVV.

This clone is a singleton in its sample. The genes are TRBV7-8 and TRBJ1-3; 7 bases align to TRBD1. Germline V gene data show CDR1 as SGHVS and CDR2 as FQNEAQ. The CDR3 consists of 16 residues. V shed 7 bases, J shed 0 bases, and the junction held 9 bases outside the gene matches. The CDR3 DNA is TGTGCCAGCACCACTTCGCAGGGGGGCTCTGGAAACACCATATATTTT. Its translation is CASTTSQGGSGNTIYF.

The CDR3 reads CASSLVSGFLAPLHF. The CDR3 DNA is TGTGCCAGCAGCTTAGTCTCGGGGTTTTTGGCACCCCTCCACTTT. The chain carries TRBV7-9 and TRBJ1-6; no clear D gene. This CDR3 region has 15 residues. Per the germline V gene, CDR1 is SEHNR and CDR2 is FQNEAQ (reference sequence). Between the trimmed V and J ends, which lost 1 base and 11 bases, there was a span of 15 bases.

This clone was observed a handful of times. The J gene is TRBJ1-6, the V gene TRBV9; D gene ambiguous. This CDR3 contains 14 residues. Germline V gene sequence: CDR1 SGDLS, CDR2 YYNGEE. The ends were cut back, 0 bases at V and 7 bases at J, with 8 bases in the middle. The CDR3 sequence is CASSVGRRNSPLHF. The CDR3 DNA reads as TGTGCCAGCAGCGTAGGAAGGAGAAATTCACCCCTCCACTTT.

The chain is built from TRBV28 and TRBJ1-1, with TRBD1 matching over 8 bases. Trimming at V came to 8 bases and at J to 4 bases, leaving 3 bases not matched to a gene. Germline V gene data show CDR1 as MDHEN and CDR2 as SYDVKM. The CDR3 runs 12 residues. The CDR3: CASGTGGTEAFF. CDR3 DNA sequence: TGTGCCAGCGGAACAGGGGGCACTGAAGCTTTCTTT.

This chain joins TRBV24-1 and TRBJ2-7; the D gene is possibly TRBD2 (6 bases). Germline V gene lookup returns CDR1 KGHDR and CDR2 SFDVKD. Trimming cost V 4 bases and J 9 bases, with 12 bases left between them. CDR3 length: 12 residues. The CDR3 coding sequence is TGTGCCACCAGTGAAAACGGGGGAGTGCAGTACTTC. As protein: CATSENGGVQYF.

The CDR3 DNA follows: TGCAGCGTCGTAGGACAGGGGGAAGCTTTCTTT. This sequence encodes CSVVGQGEAFF. This chain connects TRBV29-1 to TRBJ1-1; TRBD1 aligns across 9 bases. CDR3 size: 11 residues. CDR1 and CDR2 from the germline V gene are SQVTM and ANQGSEA. Trimming cost V 6 bases and J 8 bases; bases outside gene matches: 4.

V usage is TRBV29-1 and J usage is TRBJ1-1, with D perhaps matching TRBD1 (5 bases). The CDR3 runs 16 residues. CDR1 and CDR2 from the germline V gene are SQVTM and ANQGSEA. The V end was cut by 3 bases, the J end by 5 bases, with 22 bases between. CDR3 in DNA: TGCAGCGTTGAGGTTAGGCACGGGGGATGGGGAACTGAAGCTTTCTTT. Amino acid sequence: CSVEVRHGGWGTEAFF.